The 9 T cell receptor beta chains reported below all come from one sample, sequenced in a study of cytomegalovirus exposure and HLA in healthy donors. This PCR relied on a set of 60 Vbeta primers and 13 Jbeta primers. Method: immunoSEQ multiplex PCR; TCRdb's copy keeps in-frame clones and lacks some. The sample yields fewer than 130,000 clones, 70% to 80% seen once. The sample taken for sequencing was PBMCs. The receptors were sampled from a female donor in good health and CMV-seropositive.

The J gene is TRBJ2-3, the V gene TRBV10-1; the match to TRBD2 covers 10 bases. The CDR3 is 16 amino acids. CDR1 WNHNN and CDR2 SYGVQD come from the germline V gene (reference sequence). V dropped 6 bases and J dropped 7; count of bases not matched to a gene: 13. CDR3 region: CASSPGTSARSHTQYF. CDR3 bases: TGCGCCAGCAGCCCTGGGACTAGCGCCCGCTCACATACGCAGTATTTT.

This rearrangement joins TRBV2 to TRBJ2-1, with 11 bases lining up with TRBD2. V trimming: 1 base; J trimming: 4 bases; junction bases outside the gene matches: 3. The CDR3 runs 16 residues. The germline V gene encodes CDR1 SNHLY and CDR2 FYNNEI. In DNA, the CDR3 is TGTGCCAGCAGTGAAGTAGCGGGAGGGCCTTACAATGAGCAGTTCTTC. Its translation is CASSEVAGGPYNEQFF.

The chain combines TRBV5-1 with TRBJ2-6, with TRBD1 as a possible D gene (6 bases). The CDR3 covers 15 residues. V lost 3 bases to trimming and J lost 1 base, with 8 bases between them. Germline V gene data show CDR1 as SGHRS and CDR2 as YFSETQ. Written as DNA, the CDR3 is TGCGCCAGCAGCTCCGACAGGTCTGGGGCCAACGTCCTGACTTTC. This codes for CASSSDRSGANVLTF. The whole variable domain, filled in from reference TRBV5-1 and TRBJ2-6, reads KAGVTQTPRYLIKTRGQQVTLSCSPISGHRSVSWYQQTPGQGLQFLFEYFSETQRNKGNFPGRFSGRQFSNSRSEMNVSTLELGDSALYLCASSSDRSGANVLTFGAGSRLTVL.

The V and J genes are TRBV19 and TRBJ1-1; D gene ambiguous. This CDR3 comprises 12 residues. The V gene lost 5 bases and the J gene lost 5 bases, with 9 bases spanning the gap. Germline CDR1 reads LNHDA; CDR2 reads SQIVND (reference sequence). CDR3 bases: TGTGCCAGTAGTGTTCGCGGAACTGAAGCTTTCTTT. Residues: CASSVRGTEAFF.

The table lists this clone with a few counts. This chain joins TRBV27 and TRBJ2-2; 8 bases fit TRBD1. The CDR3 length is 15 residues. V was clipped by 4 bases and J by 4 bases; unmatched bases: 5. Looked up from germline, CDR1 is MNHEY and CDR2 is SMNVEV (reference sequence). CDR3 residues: CASSYQGAGTGELFF. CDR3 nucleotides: TGTGCCAGCAGTTATCAGGGGGCCGGCACCGGGGAGCTGTTTTTT.

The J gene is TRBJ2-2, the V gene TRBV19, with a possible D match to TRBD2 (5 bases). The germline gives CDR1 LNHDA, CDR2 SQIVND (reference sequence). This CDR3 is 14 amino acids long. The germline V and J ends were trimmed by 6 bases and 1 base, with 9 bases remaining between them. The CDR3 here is CASRGGGNTGELFF. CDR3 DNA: TGTGCCAGTAGGGGTGGAGGGAACACCGGGGAGCTGTTTTTT. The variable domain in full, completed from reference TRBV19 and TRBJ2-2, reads DGGITQSPKYLFRKEGQNVTLSCEQNLNHDAMYWYRQDPGQGLRLIYYSQIVNDFQKGDIAEGYSVSREKKESFPLTVTSAQKNPTAFYLCASRGGGNTGELFFGEGSRLTVL.

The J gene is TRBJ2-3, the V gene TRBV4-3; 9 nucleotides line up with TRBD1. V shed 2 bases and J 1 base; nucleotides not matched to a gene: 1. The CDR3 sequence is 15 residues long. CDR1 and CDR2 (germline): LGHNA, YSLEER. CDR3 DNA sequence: TGCGCCAGCAGCCAAAGGGACAGGGGCACAGATACGCAGTATTTT. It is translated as CASSQRDRGTDTQYF.

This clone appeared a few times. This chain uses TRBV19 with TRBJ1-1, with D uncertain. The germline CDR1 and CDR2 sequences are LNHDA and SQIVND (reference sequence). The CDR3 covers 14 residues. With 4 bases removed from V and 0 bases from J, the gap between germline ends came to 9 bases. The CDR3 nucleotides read TGTGCCAGTAGTACCACTAGGATGAACACTGAAGCTTTCTTT. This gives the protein CASSTTRMNTEAFF. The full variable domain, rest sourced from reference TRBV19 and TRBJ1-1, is DGGITQSPKYLFRKEGQNVTLSCEQNLNHDAMYWYRQDPGQGLRLIYYSQIVNDFQKGDIAEGYSVSREKKESFPLTVTSAQKNPTAFYLCASSTTRMNTEAFFGQGTRLTVV.

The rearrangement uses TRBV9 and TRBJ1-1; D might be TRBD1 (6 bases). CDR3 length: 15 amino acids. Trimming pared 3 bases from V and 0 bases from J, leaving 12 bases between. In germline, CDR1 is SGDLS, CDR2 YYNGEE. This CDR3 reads CASSGGRGLNTEAFF. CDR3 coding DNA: TGTGCCAGCAGCGGAGGGAGGGGGTTGAACACTGAAGCTTTCTTT.